The 9 T cell receptor beta chains listed next were all sequenced from one sample in a study of T cell changes during pregnancy in multiple sclerosis. Method: immunoSEQ multiplex PCR; TCRdb's copy keeps in-frame clones and lacks some. The table includes roughly 40,000 clones, around nine tenths detected once. Source: CD4+ T cells from peripheral blood mononuclear cells, taken before pregnancy. The source is a female donor with multiple sclerosis, enrolled in a pregnancy study.

The chain links TRBV4-1 to TRBJ2-3; TRBD2 agrees at 9 bases. The germline V gene has CDR1 MGHRA and CDR2 YSYEKL. The CDR3 has 17 amino acids. V lost 0 bases to trimming and J lost 2 bases; unmatched junction nucleotides: 6. CDR3 DNA sequence: TGCGCCAGCAGCCAAGATTTGAGACTAGCGGTCACAGATACGCAGTATTTT. Its translation: CASSQDLRLAVTDTQYF.

The gene calls are TRBV27 and TRBJ2-7; 7 bases are shared with TRBD2. Germline trimming cut 4 bases from V and 3 bases from J; bases unmatched to any gene: 12. In germline, CDR1 is MNHEY, CDR2 SMNVEV (reference sequence). This CDR3 has 16 residues. The CDR3 coding sequence is TGTGCCAGCAGTTCGGGCCCGGGAGGTCTTGACTACGAGCAGTACTTC. Amino acids: CASSSGPGGLDYEQYF.

This clone is a singleton in its sample. This chain uses TRBV30 with TRBJ1-2; D remains ambiguous. In germline, CDR1 is GTSNPN, CDR2 SVGIG (reference sequence). V was trimmed by 2 bases and J by 2 bases, leaving 6 bases between them. The CDR3 spans 12 residues. The DNA of the CDR3 is TGTGCCTGGAGTTGGCGGAACTATGGCTACACCTTC. It specifies CAWSWRNYGYTF.

The chain joins TRBV6-5 to TRBJ2-3; a possible D gene is TRBD2 (5 bases). Trimming stripped 8 bases from V and 1 base from J, with 10 bases between. The CDR3 contains 13 residues. CDR1 and CDR2 from the germline V gene are MNHEY and SVGAGI. CDR3 sequence reads: CASRGPGTDTQYF. DNA of the CDR3: TGTGCCAGCCGGGGTCCCGGCACAGATACGCAGTATTTT.

The chain carries TRBV6-1 and TRBJ2-7; perhaps TRBD1 as D (6 bases). This CDR3 region has 13 residues. Deletions cut 6 bases from V and 4 bases from J, with 13 bases between. The V gene's germline CDR1 is MNHNS and CDR2 SASEGT. CDR3 sequence (DNA): TGTGCCAGCAGCAGTAATACAGGGTACGAGCAGTACTTC. It encodes CASSSNTGYEQYF.

This chain joins TRBV5-8 and TRBJ2-1, with TRBD2 matching over 7 bases. Trimming took 4 bases from V and 2 from J; bases not matched to a gene: 6. This CDR3 is built from 15 residues. CDR1 SGHTS and CDR2 YDEGEE come from the germline V gene. CDR3 sequence (DNA): TGTGCCAGCAGCCCCCCGGGACTAACCTACAATGAGCAGTTCTTC. This gives the protein CASSPPGLTYNEQFF.

V usage is TRBV28 and J usage is TRBJ1-5; no clear D. This CDR3 comprises 18 residues. V lost 7 bases, J lost 4 bases, and 26 bases lay in between. Germline loops: CDR1 MDHEN, CDR2 SYDVKM. The CDR3 loop reads CASTPWRVVVGSNQPQHF. CDR3 DNA: TGTGCCAGCACCCCCTGGCGGGTGGTTGTGGGTTCAAATCAGCCCCAGCATTTT.

V gene TRBV4-3 combines with J gene TRBJ2-7; perhaps TRBD2 as D (6 bases). Germline loops: CDR1 LGHNA, CDR2 YSLEER. V shed 1 base and J shed 4 bases, with 8 bases lying between them. The CDR3 is 13 residues long. In DNA form, the CDR3 reads TGCGCCAGCAGCCAAGTCGGGGGATACGAGCAGTACTTC. Translating gives CASSQVGGYEQYF.

The chain couples TRBV6-6 to TRBJ1-4; D call uncertain. Germline V gene data show CDR1 as MNHNY and CDR2 as SVGAGI (reference sequence). The V end was cut by 6 bases, the J end by 0 bases, with 8 bases between. CDR3 length: 14 residues. CDR3 protein: CASSLQATNEKLFF. CDR3 nucleotide sequence: TGTGCCAGCAGCCTTCAGGCAACTAATGAAAAACTGTTTTTT.